The present TCR beta chain was sequenced within a study of early T cells in non-severe SARS-CoV-2 infection. The germline V gene has CDR1 DFQATT and CDR2 SNEGSKA (reference sequence). V lost 1 base to trimming and J lost 5 bases, with 11 bases between them. There are 14 residues in the CDR3. TCRdb itself ran the 5' RACE reads through MiXCR, one entry per CDR3 protein. The profile shows 90,000 to 120,000 distinct CDR3 sequences, about 12% of them singletons. The sample comprised whole blood. The clonotype originates from an adult who was a healthcare worker with PCR-confirmed SARS-CoV-2 infection or an uninfected control (not recorded which). The chain is built from TRBV20-1 and TRBJ2-2; the D gene is possibly TRBD1 (5 bases). CDR3 protein: CSARVRTRTGELFF. The CDR3 nucleotides read TGCAGTGCTAGAGTTCGGACAAGAACCGGGGAGCTGTTTTTT.